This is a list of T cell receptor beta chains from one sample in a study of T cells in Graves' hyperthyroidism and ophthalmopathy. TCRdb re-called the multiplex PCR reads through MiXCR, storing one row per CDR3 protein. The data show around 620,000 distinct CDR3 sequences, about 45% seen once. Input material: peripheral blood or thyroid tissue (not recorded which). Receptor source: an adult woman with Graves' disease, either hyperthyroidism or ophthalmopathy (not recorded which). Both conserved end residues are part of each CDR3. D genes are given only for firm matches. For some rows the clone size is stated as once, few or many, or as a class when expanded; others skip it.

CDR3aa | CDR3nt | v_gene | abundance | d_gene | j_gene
CSARAGQGLEKLFF | TGCAGTGCTAGAGCGGGACAGGGTTTGGAAAAACTGTTTTTT | TRBV20-1 | many | TRBD1 | TRBJ1-4
CASRRTGVFSGGEQYF | TGTGCCAGCAGGCGAACAGGGGTCTTCTCCGGGGGCGAGCAGTACTTC | TRBV7-9 | many | . | TRBJ2-7
CASSYKDTIYF | TGTGCCAGCAGCTACAAAGACACCATATATTTT | TRBV5-6 | many | . | TRBJ1-3
CASSEYSRREQYF | TGCGCCAGCAGTGAGTACTCTCGGCGGGAGCAGTACTTC | TRBV10-1 | . | . | TRBJ2-7
CASSLGSPLHF | TGTGCCAGCAGCTTGGGGTCACCCCTCCACTTT | TRBV7-9 | many | . | TRBJ1-6
CATSRGGQDASYEQYF | TGTGCCACCAGCAGAGGTGGTCAGGACGCTAGCTACGAGCAGTACTTC | TRBV15 | once | . | TRBJ2-7
CSASLGYQSTGANVLTF | TGCAGTGCTAGCCTCGGGTACCAATCAACTGGGGCCAACGTCCTGACTTTC | TRBV20-1 | many | . | TRBJ2-6
CASRPGPLQETQYF | TGCGCCAGCAGGCCAGGACCGCTCCAAGAGACCCAGTACTTC | TRBV5-1 | many | . | TRBJ2-5
CASSAGPSYEQYF | TGTGCCAGCAGCGCCGGGCCGTCCTACGAGCAGTACTTC | TRBV3-1 | many | . | TRBJ2-7
CSARSDRDREQYF | TGCAGTGCTAGATCCGACAGGGATAGGGAGCAGTACTTC | TRBV20-1 | . | TRBD1 | TRBJ2-7
CASRGQGPNTEAFF | TGTGCCAGCAGGGGACAGGGACCGAACACTGAAGCTTTCTTT | TRBV6-1 | . | TRBD1 | TRBJ1-1
CASSLDKGRPHEKLFF | TGCGCCAGCAGCTTGGACAAGGGGAGGCCCCATGAAAAACTGTTTTTT | TRBV5-1 | . | . | TRBJ1-4
CASSHGAGANVLTF | TGTGCCAGCAGTCATGGGGCAGGGGCCAACGTCCTGACTTTC | TRBV7-9 | . | . | TRBJ2-6
CASSLLGLSYEQYF | TGTGCCAGCAGCCTCCTGGGCCTCTCCTACGAGCAGTACTTC | TRBV7-9 | many | . | TRBJ2-7
CATSSPTTGKGSRGNQPQHF | TGTGCCACCAGCTCACCGACGACAGGTAAGGGGAGTCGGGGCAATCAGCCCCAGCATTTT | TRBV24-1 | . | . | TRBJ1-5